This entry lists 4 T cell receptor beta chains sequenced from one sample in a study of shared clonotypes between healthy human individuals. Assay: immunoSEQ multiplex PCR; the TCRdb copy retains only in-frame clones and omits some. The repertoire includes a few million clones, around 90% of them detected once, and around 0.15% sits in the top ten. The sample consisted of naive CD4+ T cells sorted from blood. Regarding subset: CD45RA+ positively selected. These receptors were obtained from a man aged 18 to 30 in good health.

The chain combines TRBV5-1 with TRBJ2-5; D is perhaps TRBD1 (8 bases). Germline CDR1 reads SGHRS; CDR2 reads YFSETQ. CDR3 size: 17 residues. Trimming shortened V by 2 bases and J by 1 base, and 18 bases separated the two germline ends. In DNA form, the CDR3 reads TGCGCCAGCAGCTTTGGACAGGGAGGGTTAAGCCAAGAGACCCAGTACTTC. Translating gives CASSFGQGGLSQETQYF.

In this sample, this clone turned up once. The CDR3 sequence is CASSQGLMADSNEKLFF. The CDR3 DNA is TGTGCCAGCAGCCAGGGCCTAATGGCAGACAGTAATGAAAAACTGTTTTTT. The chain joins TRBV14 to TRBJ1-4; D perhaps matches TRBD1 (5 bases). CDR1 and CDR2 from the germline V gene are SGHDN and FVKESK. CDR3 size: 17 residues. V was cut by 3 bases and J by 4 bases, with 18 bases left in between.

The rearrangement uses TRBV28 and TRBJ2-3, with 8 bases matching TRBD2. Germline V gene lookup returns CDR1 MDHEN and CDR2 SYDVKM. The CDR3 is made up of 15 amino acids. The trim removed 8 bases at V and 1 base at J, leaving 8 bases unmatched. DNA for the CDR3: TGTGCCAGCTCCCCCGGGGGGGTCGGCACAGATACGCAGTATTTT. This sequence encodes CASSPGGVGTDTQYF.

The chain has TRBV9 and TRBJ2-1; D remains unclear. Per germline, CDR1 SGDLS and CDR2 YYNGEE. The CDR3 extends over 16 amino acids. Trimming cost V 0 bases and J 2 bases, with 12 bases left between them. The CDR3 loop reads CASSVEGSLPYNEQFF. The CDR3 DNA is TGTGCCAGCAGCGTAGAGGGATCCCTCCCCTACAATGAGCAGTTCTTC.